The rows below give T cell receptor beta chains drawn from one sample of a study of somatic mutations in cytotoxic T cells in rheumatoid arthritis. Assay used: immunoSEQ multiplex PCR; TCRdb lists only in-frame clones, some missing. Among some 17,000 clones listed, roughly 80% were seen once. Source material: CD8+ T cells sorted from blood. The receptors here all came from an adult with rheumatoid arthritis. Both conserved end residues are part of each CDR3. Fields, in order: V gene, J gene, clone size, CDR3 length, D gene, CDR3 protein, CDR3 DNA. D genes are given only for firm matches. Part of the rows lack a size; the others show once, few, many or a class for expanded clones.

V gene: TRBV7-9
J gene: TRBJ1-2
clone size: medium-sized
CDR3 length: 13
D gene: NA
CDR3 protein: CASSRGTAYGYTF
CDR3 DNA: TGTGCCAGCAGCCGAGGGACGGCTTATGGCTACACCTTC

V gene: TRBV10-3
J gene: TRBJ1-1
clone size: few
CDR3 length: 13
D gene: NA
CDR3 protein: CAIYDKLNTEAFF
CDR3 DNA: TGTGCCATCTACGACAAACTGAACACTGAAGCTTTCTTT

V gene: TRBV2
J gene: TRBJ2-1
clone size: NA
CDR3 length: 12
D gene: NA
CDR3 protein: CASSARGREQFF
CDR3 DNA: TGTGCCAGCAGTGCCAGGGGACGTGAGCAGTTCTTC

V gene: TRBV11-2
J gene: TRBJ1-4
clone size: NA
CDR3 length: 15
D gene: NA
CDR3 protein: CASSPDWTTNEKLFF
CDR3 DNA: TGTGCCAGCAGCCCTGACTGGACAACTAATGAAAAACTGTTTTTT

V gene: TRBV30
J gene: TRBJ1-1
clone size: NA
CDR3 length: 16
D gene: NA
CDR3 protein: CAWESLLRRDRTEAFF
CDR3 DNA: TGTGCCTGGGAGTCTCTTTTGCGTAGGGACCGTACCGAAGCTTTCTTT

V gene: TRBV9
J gene: TRBJ2-5
clone size: NA
CDR3 length: 16
D gene: NA
CDR3 protein: CASSVEWSQGLETQYF
CDR3 DNA: TGTGCCAGCAGCGTAGAGTGGAGTCAGGGGTTAGAGACCCAGTACTTC

V gene: TRBV4-2
J gene: TRBJ2-5
clone size: once
CDR3 length: 12
D gene: NA
CDR3 protein: CASGGSQETQYF
CDR3 DNA: TGTGCCAGCGGAGGGAGCCAAGAGACCCAGTACTTC

V gene: TRBV13
J gene: TRBJ1-1
clone size: NA
CDR3 length: 13
D gene: NA
CDR3 protein: CASSFGDNTEAFF
CDR3 DNA: TGTGCCAGCAGCTTCGGGGACAACACTGAAGCTTTCTTT

V gene: TRBV5-4
J gene: TRBJ2-1
clone size: NA
CDR3 length: 15
D gene: NA
CDR3 protein: CASSLGGSSYNEQFF
CDR3 DNA: TGTGCCAGCAGCTTGGGGGGGAGCTCCTACAATGAGCAGTTCTTC

V gene: TRBV7-6
J gene: TRBJ2-5
clone size: NA
CDR3 length: 14
D gene: NA
CDR3 protein: CASSLGGGQETQYF
CDR3 DNA: TGTGCCAGCAGCTTAGGGGGCGGTCAAGAGACCCAGTACTTC

V gene: TRBV11-2
J gene: TRBJ2-5
clone size: NA
CDR3 length: 15
D gene: NA
CDR3 protein: CASSLGDTGAETQYF
CDR3 DNA: TGTGCCAGCAGCTTAGGGGACACTGGGGCGGAGACCCAGTACTTC

V gene: TRBV21-1
J gene: TRBJ2-3
clone size: NA
CDR3 length: 16
D gene: NA
CDR3 protein: CASSKVVSPFTDTQYF
CDR3 DNA: TGTGCCAGCAGCAAAGTAGTCAGCCCCTTCACAGATACGCAGTATTTT

V gene: TRBV7-6
J gene: TRBJ2-1
clone size: NA
CDR3 length: 16
D gene: NA
CDR3 protein: CASSGRDSQAYNEQFF
CDR3 DNA: TGTGCCAGCAGCGGCCGGGACTCCCAGGCCTACAATGAGCAGTTCTTC

V gene: TRBV7-9
J gene: TRBJ2-2
clone size: NA
CDR3 length: 12
D gene: NA
CDR3 protein: CASSLLAGELFF
CDR3 DNA: TGTGCCAGCAGCTTGTTGGCCGGGGAGCTGTTTTTT

V gene: TRBV11-2
J gene: TRBJ1-1
clone size: NA
CDR3 length: 16
D gene: NA
CDR3 protein: CASSRVPGTQHTEAFF
CDR3 DNA: TGTGCCAGCAGCAGAGTACCGGGAACTCAGCACACTGAAGCTTTCTTT

V gene: TRBV18
J gene: TRBJ2-5
clone size: NA
CDR3 length: 14
D gene: NA
CDR3 protein: CASSPKQYQETQYF
CDR3 DNA: TGTGCCAGCTCGCCAAAACAGTATCAAGAGACCCAGTACTTC

V gene: TRBV4-1
J gene: TRBJ1-5
clone size: NA
CDR3 length: 15
D gene: NA
CDR3 protein: CASSQAISSNQPQHF
CDR3 DNA: TGCGCCAGCAGCCAAGCCATCTCTAGCAATCAGCCCCAGCATTTT

V gene: TRBV4-1
J gene: TRBJ1-6
clone size: NA
CDR3 length: 13
D gene: NA
CDR3 protein: CASSQAENSPLHF
CDR3 DNA: TGCGCCAGCAGCCAAGCGGAAAATTCACCCCTCCACTTT

V gene: TRBV13
J gene: TRBJ2-5
clone size: NA
CDR3 length: 15
D gene: NA
CDR3 protein: CASSFGTLQKETQYF
CDR3 DNA: TGTGCCAGCAGCTTCGGGACTCTACAAAAAGAGACCCAGTACTTC

V gene: TRBV7-9
J gene: TRBJ2-2
clone size: once
CDR3 length: 18
D gene: TRBD2
CDR3 protein: CASSRPQTSGENTGELFF
CDR3 DNA: TGTGCCAGCAGCCGACCACAGACTAGCGGGGAGAACACCGGGGAGCTGTTTTTT

V gene: TRBV5-1
J gene: TRBJ1-3
clone size: NA
CDR3 length: 15
D gene: NA
CDR3 protein: CASSPPSLSGNTIYF
CDR3 DNA: TGCGCCAGCAGCCCCCCCTCTCTCTCTGGAAACACCATATATTTT

V gene: TRBV4-1
J gene: TRBJ1-6
clone size: few
CDR3 length: 16
D gene: TRBD1
CDR3 protein: CASSQDRGRVNSPLHF
CDR3 DNA: TGCGCCAGCAGCCAAGACAGGGGGAGAGTTAATTCACCCCTCCACTTT

V gene: TRBV7-4
J gene: TRBJ2-3
clone size: NA
CDR3 length: 15
D gene: NA
CDR3 protein: CASSLIEAGTDTQYF
CDR3 DNA: TGTGCCAGCAGCCTCATAGAGGCGGGGACAGATACGCAGTATTTT

V gene: TRBV5-6
J gene: TRBJ2-7
clone size: once
CDR3 length: 14
D gene: NA
CDR3 protein: CASSILRGFYEQYF
CDR3 DNA: TGTGCCAGCAGCATTTTAAGAGGGTTCTACGAGCAGTACTTC